The T cell receptor beta chain under discussion was sequenced for a study of blood T cells in healthy people across ages. This clonotype has only a few counts. PCR was performed a second time for about 7 to 11 cycles using a sample-barcoded 5' primer and a J-beta primer mix. Each CDR3 protein is one row after TCRdb ran MiXCR on the 5' RACE reads. The table lists more than 1,000,000 distinct CDR3 sequences, 25% of them singletons, with around 0.75% in the top ten. The CDR3 length is 12 residues. Germline V gene data show CDR1 as SGHVS and CDR2 as FQNEAQ. These data also formed part of another study, on T cells of mothers and their children.

The sample taken for sequencing was blood. V gene TRBV7-8 combines with J gene TRBJ2-7; D might be TRBD2 (5 bases). Near its end, the DNA agrees better with TRBJ2-1, so the J call may be wrong. The origin of this receptor is a girl aged 2 to 9 in good health. As DNA, the CDR3 is TGTGCCAGCAGCTACGGGGTGACTGAGCAGTTCTTC. It is translated as CASSYGVTEQFF.